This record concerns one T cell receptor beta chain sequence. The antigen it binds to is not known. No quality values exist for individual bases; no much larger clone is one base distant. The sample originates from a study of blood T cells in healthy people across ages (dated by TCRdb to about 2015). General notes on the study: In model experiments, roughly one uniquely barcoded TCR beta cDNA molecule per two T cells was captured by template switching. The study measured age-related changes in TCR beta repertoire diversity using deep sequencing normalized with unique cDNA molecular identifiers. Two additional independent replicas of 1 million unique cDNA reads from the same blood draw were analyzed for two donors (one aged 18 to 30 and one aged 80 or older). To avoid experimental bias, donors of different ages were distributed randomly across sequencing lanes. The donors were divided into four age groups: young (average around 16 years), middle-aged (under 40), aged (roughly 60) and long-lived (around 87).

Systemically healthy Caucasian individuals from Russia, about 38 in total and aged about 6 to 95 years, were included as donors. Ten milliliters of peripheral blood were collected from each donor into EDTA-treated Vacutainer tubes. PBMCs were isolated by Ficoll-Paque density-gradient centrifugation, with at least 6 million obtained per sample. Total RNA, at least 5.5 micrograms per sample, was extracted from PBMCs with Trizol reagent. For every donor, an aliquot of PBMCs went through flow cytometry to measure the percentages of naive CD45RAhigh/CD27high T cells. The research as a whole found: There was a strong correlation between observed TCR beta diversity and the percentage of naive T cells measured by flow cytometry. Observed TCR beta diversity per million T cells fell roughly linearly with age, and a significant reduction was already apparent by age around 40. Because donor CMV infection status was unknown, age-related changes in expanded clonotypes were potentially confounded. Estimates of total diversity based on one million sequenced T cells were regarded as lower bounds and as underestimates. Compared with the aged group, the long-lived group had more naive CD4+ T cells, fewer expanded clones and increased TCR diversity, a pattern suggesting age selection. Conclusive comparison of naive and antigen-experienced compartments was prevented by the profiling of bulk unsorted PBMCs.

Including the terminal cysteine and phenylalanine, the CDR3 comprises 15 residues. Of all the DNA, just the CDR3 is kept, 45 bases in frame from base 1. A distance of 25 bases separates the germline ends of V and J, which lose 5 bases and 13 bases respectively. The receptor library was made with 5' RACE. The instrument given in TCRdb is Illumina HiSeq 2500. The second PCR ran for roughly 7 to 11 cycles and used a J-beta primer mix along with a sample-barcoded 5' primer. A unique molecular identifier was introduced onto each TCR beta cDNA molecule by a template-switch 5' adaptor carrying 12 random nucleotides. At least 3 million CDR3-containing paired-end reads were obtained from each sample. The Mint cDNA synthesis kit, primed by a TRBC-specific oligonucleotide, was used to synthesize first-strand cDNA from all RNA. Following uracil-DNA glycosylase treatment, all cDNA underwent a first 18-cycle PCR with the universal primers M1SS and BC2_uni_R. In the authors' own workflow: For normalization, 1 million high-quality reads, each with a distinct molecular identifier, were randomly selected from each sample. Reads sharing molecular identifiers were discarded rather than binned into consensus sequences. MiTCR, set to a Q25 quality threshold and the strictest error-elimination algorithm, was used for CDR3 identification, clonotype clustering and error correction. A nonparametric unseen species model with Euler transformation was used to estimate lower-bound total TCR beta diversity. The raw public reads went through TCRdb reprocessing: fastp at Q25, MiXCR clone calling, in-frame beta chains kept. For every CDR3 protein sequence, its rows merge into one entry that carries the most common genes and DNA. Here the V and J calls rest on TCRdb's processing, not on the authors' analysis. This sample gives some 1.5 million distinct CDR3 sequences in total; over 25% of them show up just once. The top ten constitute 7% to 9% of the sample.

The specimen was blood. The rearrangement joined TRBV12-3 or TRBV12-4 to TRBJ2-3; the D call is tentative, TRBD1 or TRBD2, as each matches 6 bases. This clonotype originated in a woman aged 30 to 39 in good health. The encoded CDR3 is CASSPSSGEGGREYF. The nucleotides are TGTGCCAGCAGTCCCTCTTCCGGTGAAGGGGGGCGGGAGTATTTT.